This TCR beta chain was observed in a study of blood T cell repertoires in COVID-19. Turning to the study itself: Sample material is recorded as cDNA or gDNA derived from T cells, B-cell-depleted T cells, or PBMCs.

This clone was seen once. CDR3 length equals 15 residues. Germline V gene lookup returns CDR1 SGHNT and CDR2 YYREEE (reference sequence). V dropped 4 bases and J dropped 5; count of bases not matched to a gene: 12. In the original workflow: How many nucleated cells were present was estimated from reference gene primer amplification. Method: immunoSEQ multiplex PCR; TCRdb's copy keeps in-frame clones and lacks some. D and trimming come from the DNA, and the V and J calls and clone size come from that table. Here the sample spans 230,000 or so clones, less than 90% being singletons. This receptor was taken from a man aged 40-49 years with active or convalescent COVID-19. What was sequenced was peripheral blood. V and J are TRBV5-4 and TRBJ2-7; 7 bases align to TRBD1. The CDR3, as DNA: TGTGCCAGCAGCGTGGGGGCGAGGGGGCCCAACGAGCAGTACTTC. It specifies CASSVGARGPNEQYF.